The 6 T cell receptor beta chains reported below all come from one sample, sequenced in a study of T cell responses to AZD1222 COVID-19 vaccine. This table comes from immunoSEQ multiplex PCR, and its TCRdb copy is limited to in-frame clones, with some not included. The repertoire holds about 97,000 clones, with approximately 91% as singletons. The specimen was peripheral blood, collected on day 0 of AZD1222 vaccination. The receptors stem from an adult in good health.

The V and J genes are TRBV19 and TRBJ2-7; perhaps TRBD1 as D (5 bases). The CDR3 is made up of 15 amino acids. Germline V lookup: CDR1 LNHDA, CDR2 SQIVND (reference sequence). V lost 4 bases and J 2 bases, leaving 15 bases between the germline ends. CDR3 loop: CASSTLGRTPYEQYF. The CDR3 DNA is TGTGCCAGTAGTACGCTTGGACGGACACCCTACGAGCAGTACTTC.

The genes are TRBV5-4 and TRBJ2-7; the D is unclear. The CDR3 runs to 15 residues. The V gene lost 4 bases and the J gene lost 3 bases, with 17 bases spanning the gap. From germline, CDR1 is SGHNT and CDR2 YYREEE (reference sequence). The CDR3 protein is CASSPDGGGVYEQYF. The CDR3 DNA sequence: TGTGCCAGCAGCCCGGACGGTGGTGGGGTCTACGAGCAGTACTTC. Filled out from reference TRBV5-4 and TRBJ2-7, the complete variable domain reads ETGVTQSPTHLIKTRGQQVTLRCSSQSGHNTVSWYQQALGQGPQFIFQYYREEENGRGNFPPRFSGLQFPNYSSELNVNALELDDSALYLCASSPDGGGVYEQYFGPGTRLTVT.

The genes are TRBV2 and TRBJ1-3; D call uncertain. This CDR3 has 14 amino acids. V dropped 7 bases and J dropped 0 bases, with 10 bases sitting between them. From germline, CDR1 is SNHLY and CDR2 FYNNEI. The DNA for the CDR3 is TGTGCCAGCAACCTAGAAAGCTCTGGAAACACCATATATTTT. Amino acids: CASNLESSGNTIYF.

The V call is TRBV29-1, the J call TRBJ2-5, with 8 bases matching TRBD1. The CDR3 is made up of 13 amino acids. Germline loops: CDR1 SQVTM, CDR2 ANQGSEA. V lost 4 bases and J lost 4; bases outside the gene matches: 5. The CDR3 bases are TGCAGCGTTGGTGGACAGGGTCTAGAGACCCAGTACTTC. Its protein product is CSVGGQGLETQYF.

V is TRBV2 and J is TRBJ1-5, with D perhaps TRBD1 (5 bases). The CDR3 spans 15 residues. V lost 5 bases to trimming and J lost 7 bases, with 18 bases between them. The germline V gene encodes CDR1 SNHLY and CDR2 FYNNEI. CDR3 DNA: TGTGCCAGCAGTCCCGTCCTTTCAGGGAGGCAGCCCCAGCATTTT. Translated, it gives CASSPVLSGRQPQHF. The whole variable domain, filled in from reference TRBV2 and TRBJ1-5, reads EPEVTQTPSHQVTQMGQEVILRCVPISNHLYFYWYRQILGQKVEFLVSFYNNEISEKSEIFDDQFSVERPDGSNFTLKIRSTKLEDSAMYFCASSPVLSGRQPQHFGDGTRLSIL.

This chain links TRBV5-1 with TRBJ2-6; D is possibly TRBD1 or TRBD2 (7 bases each). This CDR3 has 18 amino acids. V lost 4 bases, J lost 2 bases, and 19 bases lay in between. The germline V gene has CDR1 SGHRS and CDR2 YFSETQ. The CDR3 reads CASSLDGLGGAGANVLTF. The CDR3 DNA reads TGCGCCAGCAGCCTGGATGGACTAGGGGGCGCTGGGGCCAACGTCCTGACTTTC.